The rows below give T cell receptor beta chains drawn from one sample of a study of identical twins. TCRdb re-called the 5' RACE reads with MiXCR, one entry per CDR3 protein. The sample records roughly 1,500,000 distinct CDR3 sequences, under 35% being singletons. Sequencing was performed on cord blood. The origin of the receptors is a newborn girl in good health. Each CDR3 is given without its conserved first and last residue. A D gene is named only where the DNA matches it firmly. The size of a clone is reported for some rows only, either as once, few or many, or as a class for expanded clones.

j_gene,abundance,d_gene,v_gene,len,CDR3aa
TRBJ1-5,.,TRBD1,TRBV10-2,14,ASRDTGTALNQPQH
TRBJ2-6,few,.,TRBV28,15,ASSLSLTDSGANVLT
TRBJ2-3,few,.,TRBV28,12,ASSSDPPGDTQY
TRBJ1-2,.,.,TRBV5-1,14,ASSLVLTEFNYGYT
TRBJ1-4,.,.,TRBV3-1,10,ASSHANEKLF
TRBJ2-3,many,.,TRBV4-1,13,ASSQEGGVTDTQY
TRBJ2-3,.,TRBD2,TRBV6-2/TRBV6-3,16,ASSLGTSGGYSTDTQY
TRBJ2-5,few,.,TRBV25-1,12,ASSGLRFWETQY
TRBJ2-5,.,.,TRBV7-9,14,ASSRLRGGFSETQY
TRBJ2-7,few,.,TRBV27,12,ASSFGDSAYEQY
TRBJ2-1,.,.,TRBV6-4,15,ASSAELAPSSYNEQF
TRBJ2-3,.,TRBD1,TRBV6-5,14,ASSYEGTGNTDTQY
TRBJ2-1,few,TRBD1,TRBV20-1,9,SAREGDREF
.,.,.,TRBV20-1,11,SASEGARETQY
TRBJ2-1,.,.,TRBV7-2,12,ASSLDLARNGQF
TRBJ2-3,few,TRBD2,TRBV4-2,14,ASSHLAERLTDTQY
TRBJ2-7,.,.,TRBV12-3/TRBV12-4,11,ASSVRLPYEQY
TRBJ1-3,.,.,TRBV4-2,16,ASSQELQRLLSGNTIY
TRBJ2-7,once,TRBD2,TRBV29-1,12,SVETGGFDYEQY
TRBJ2-1,.,TRBD2,TRBV7-2,13,ASTILAGGYNEQF